The 27 T cell receptor beta chains below all came from one sample that was sequenced in a study of blood T cell repertoires in COVID-19. The data were produced by immunoSEQ multiplex PCR, yet TCRdb's version contains in-frame clones alone and is incomplete. The profile shows roughly 140,000 clones, approximately 80% of them singletons. Sequencing used PBMCs or T cells enriched from blood (not recorded which). The receptor source for this set is a woman in her thirties or forties who had recovered from COVID-19.

The chain employs TRBV3-1 (or the pseudogene TRBV3-2) and TRBJ1-6; D possibly corresponds to TRBD1 (6 bases). This CDR3 is 14 amino acids long. V was shortened by 6 bases and J by 6 bases, with 12 bases between the two germline ends. Germline CDR1 reads LGHDT; CDR2 reads YNNKEL (reference sequence). The CDR3 DNA reads as TGTGCCAGCAGTACCACAGGGCGTAATTCACCCCTCCACTTT. Translated, it gives CASSTTGRNSPLHF.

The V call is TRBV30, the J call TRBJ1-1; TRBD1 aligns across 11 bases. J gave up 4 bases and V 4 bases, and 17 bases lay outside the gene matches. From germline, CDR1 is GTSNPN and CDR2 SVGIG (reference sequence). The CDR3 totals 18 residues. The CDR3 DNA reads as TGTGCCTGGACCCCAAAGGCAGGACAGGGGGCCGTAGGCACTGAAGCTTTCTTT. Residues: CAWTPKAGQGAVGTEAFF.

This chain links TRBV10-3 with TRBJ2-2; 9 positions agree with TRBD1. CDR1 and CDR2 (germline): ENHRY, SYGVKD. V lost 8 bases to trimming and J lost 0 bases; unmatched junction nucleotides: 13. The CDR3 extends over 18 amino acids. The CDR3 DNA reads TGTGCCATCGGGGGGACAGGGCTTTTCGCCGCGAACACCGGGGAGCTGTTTTTT. Residues: CAIGGTGLFAANTGELFF.

The chain uses TRBV29-1 and TRBJ2-7, with 10 bases aligning to TRBD2. This CDR3 comprises 12 residues. The V gene's germline CDR1 is SQVTM and CDR2 ANQGSEA. The V and J ends lost 4 bases and 9 bases, in that order; junction bases with no gene match: 6. CDR3 sequence (DNA): TGCAGCGTTGGGAGCGGGAGGGTAGGGCAGTACTTC. This codes for CSVGSGRVGQYF.

V usage is TRBV29-1 and J usage is TRBJ2-6; TRBD1 is a possible D gene (6 bases). Looked up from germline, CDR1 is SQVTM and CDR2 is ANQGSEA. This CDR3 has 15 amino acids. Trimming left V 3 bases short and J 4 bases short, with 13 bases between. CDR3 sequence reads: CSVDGGLRGANVLTF. Here the CDR3 DNA reads TGCAGCGTTGATGGGGGCCTGAGGGGGGCCAACGTCCTGACTTTC.

The rearrangement joins TRBV5-4 to TRBJ1-1; 7 nucleotides match TRBD1. The germline gives CDR1 SGHNT, CDR2 YYREEE (reference sequence). The CDR3 length is 11 residues. Losses at the gene ends were 5 bases for V and 8 bases for J; bases not matched to a gene: 3. The CDR3 is CASSWDSEAFF. The CDR3 coding sequence is TGTGCCAGCAGTTGGGACAGCGAAGCTTTCTTT.

The V gene is TRBV6-1, the J gene TRBJ1-4, with 7 bases fitting TRBD1. CDR1 and CDR2 (germline): MNHNS, SASEGT. The CDR3 length is 14 residues. The V gene end was trimmed by 2 bases and the J gene end by 7 bases; junction bases not matched to a gene: 4. The CDR3 nucleotides are TGTGCCAGCAGTGAATTCTGGGACAGTGAAAAACTGTTTTTT. Protein sequence: CASSEFWDSEKLFF.

As concerns this clone: A much larger clone is a single base away; this may be a read error. This rearrangement joins TRBV2 to TRBJ2-3; 14 positions agree with TRBD2. The CDR3 sequence is 15 residues long. V lost 4 bases and J lost 4; bases outside the gene matches: 1. Looked up from germline, CDR1 is SNHLY and CDR2 is FYNNEI. The CDR3 bases are TGTGCCAGCAGTGGACTAGCGGGAGGGCCAGATACGCAGTATTTT. This translates into CASSGLAGGPDTQYF. Drawing the rest from reference TRBV2 and TRBJ2-3, the complete variable domain is EPEVTQTPSHQVTQMGQEVILRCVPISNHLYFYWYRQILGQKVEFLVSFYNNEISEKSEIFDDQFSVERPDGSNFTLKIRSTKLEDSAMYFCASSGLAGGPDTQYFGPGTRLTVL.

The V call is TRBV11-1, the J call TRBJ2-5; TRBD2 matches 10 bases. The V gene end was trimmed by 5 bases and the J gene end by 1 base; junction bases not matched to a gene: 7. The CDR3 contains 16 residues. Germline lookup yields CDR1 SGHAT and CDR2 FQDESV (reference sequence). In nucleotides, the CDR3 is TGTGCCAGCAGCCCTTTAGCGGGGGGACTCCAAGAGACCCAGTACTTC. This sequence encodes CASSPLAGGLQETQYF. Variable domain in full (rest from reference TRBV11-1 and TRBJ2-5): EAEVAQSPRYKITEKSQAVAFWCDPISGHATLYWYRQILGQGPELLVQFQDESVVDDSQLPKDRFSAERLKGVDSTLKIQPAELGDSAMYLCASSPLAGGLQETQYFGPGTRLLVL.

This clone was found once. The J gene is TRBJ2-2, the V gene TRBV18; 8 bases match TRBD1. The germline V gene has CDR1 KGHSH and CDR2 LQKENI. The V segment lost 5 bases and the J segment 1 base; nucleotides outside the gene matches: 3. The CDR3 runs 15 residues. CDR3 sequence: CASSAGTGNTGELFF. Here the CDR3 DNA reads TGTGCCAGCTCAGCCGGGACAGGGAACACCGGGGAGCTGTTTTTT.

The chain joins TRBV19 to TRBJ1-1; D gene uncertain. The V and J ends lost 3 bases and 1 base respectively, with 15 bases between them. The germline CDR1 and CDR2 sequences are LNHDA and SQIVND (reference sequence). This CDR3 spans 16 amino acids. The CDR3 reads CASSMGSTVGNTEAFF. The DNA for the CDR3 is TGTGCCAGTAGTATGGGCAGCACTGTGGGGAACACTGAAGCTTTCTTT.

The genes are TRBV7-8 and TRBJ2-7, with 8 bases matching TRBD2. The length of the CDR3 is 17 residues. With V trimmed by 5 bases and J by 1 base, 13 bases remained unmatched. The germline gives CDR1 SGHVS, CDR2 FQNEAQ. The CDR3 DNA reads TGTGCCAGCAGCCCCCACGGCTCGGGAGGGCAATCCTACGAGCAGTACTTC. Amino acids: CASSPHGSGGQSYEQYF.

This chain connects TRBV19 to TRBJ1-1; D ambiguous. The CDR3 has 15 amino acids. Germline-derived CDR1 and CDR2 are LNHDA and SQIVND (reference sequence). V was shortened by 2 bases and J by 2 bases, with 12 bases between the two germline ends. The CDR3 sequence: CASSIRYGENTEAFF. The CDR3 nucleotides read TGTGCCAGTAGTATAAGGTACGGAGAAAACACTGAAGCTTTCTTT.

The gene calls are TRBV2 and TRBJ2-7; maybe TRBD1 (6 bases). CDR3 size: 13 residues. CDR1 is SNHLY and CDR2 is FYNNEI in the germline V gene. Trimming removed 6 bases at V and 3 bases at J, with 12 bases between. The CDR3 loop is CASSSRGIYEQYF. DNA for the CDR3: TGTGCCAGCAGCTCCAGGGGTATCTACGAGCAGTACTTC.

CDR3 sequence (DNA): TGTGCCAGCAGCTCCGGGGGGTCTAAAAACATTCAGTACTTC. It yields the protein CASSSGGSKNIQYF. The chain is built from TRBV7-2 and TRBJ2-4; 7 bases map to TRBD2. The junction had 4 bases not matched to a gene; V was cut back by 4 bases and J by 4 bases. The CDR3 sequence is 14 residues long. CDR1 and CDR2 (germline): SGHTA, FQGNSA.

The V and J genes are TRBV7-8 and TRBJ1-1; TRBD1 matches 7 bases. Germline V gene data show CDR1 as SGHVS and CDR2 as FQNEAQ. J gave up 0 bases and V 5 bases, and 6 bases lay outside the gene matches. The CDR3 has 15 amino acids. CDR3 bases: TGTGCCAGCAGCCTGGGACAGACAATGAACACTGAAGCTTTCTTT. Protein: CASSLGQTMNTEAFF.

The chain employs TRBV14 and TRBJ1-2, with TRBD1 as a possible D gene (6 bases). Trimming removed 0 bases from V and 4 bases from J, with 9 bases in between. Germline V lookup: CDR1 SGHDN, CDR2 FVKESK. CDR3 length: 14 residues. CDR3 protein: CASSQDPGAYGYTF. In nucleotides, the CDR3 is TGTGCCAGCAGCCAAGATCCAGGGGCCTATGGCTACACCTTC.

The V and J genes are TRBV27 and TRBJ2-1; 11 bases line up with TRBD2. The germline CDR1 and CDR2 sequences are MNHEY and SMNVEV (reference sequence). The CDR3 has 21 amino acids. The V segment lost 1 base and the J segment 5 bases; nucleotides outside the gene matches: 19. CDR3 residues: CASSLFYGGAPGTSGDNEQFF. CDR3 bases: TGTGCCAGCAGTTTATTTTATGGCGGTGCGCCTGGGACTAGCGGTGACAATGAGCAGTTCTTC.

This CDR3 reads CASSSVGRNTEAFF. CDR3 sequence (DNA): TGTGCCAGCAGTTCCGTAGGGAGGAACACTGAAGCTTTCTTT. The V gene is TRBV6-5, the J gene TRBJ1-1; D not resolved. CDR1 and CDR2 from the germline V gene are MNHEY and SVGAGI. CDR3 length: 14 amino acids. V was trimmed by 4 bases and J by 1 base, leaving 10 bases between them.

J is TRBJ1-2 and V is TRBV2, with D possibly being TRBD1 (5 bases). CDR1 and CDR2 (germline): SNHLY, FYNNEI. Between the trimmed V and J ends, which lost 1 base and 4 bases, there was a span of 7 bases. This CDR3 comprises 13 residues. CDR3 sequence reads: CASSEDQGYGYTF. DNA of the CDR3: TGTGCCAGCAGTGAAGATCAGGGCTATGGCTACACCTTC.

This rearrangement joins TRBV2 to TRBJ2-2; 7 bases fit TRBD1. The CDR3 has 15 amino acids. Germline trimming cut 6 bases from V and 0 bases from J; bases unmatched to any gene: 4. Germline V lookup: CDR1 SNHLY, CDR2 FYNNEI. CDR3 sequence: CASRGDSANTGELFF. The CDR3 coding sequence is TGTGCCAGCAGGGGGGACAGCGCGAACACCGGGGAGCTGTTTTTT.

This chain joins TRBV4-2 and TRBJ1-6; D call uncertain. The V end was cut by 1 base, the J end by 7 bases, with 5 bases between. In germline, CDR1 is LGHNA, CDR2 YNFKEQ. The CDR3 contains 13 residues. CDR3 sequence reads: CASSQVRNSPLHF. The CDR3, as DNA: TGTGCCAGCAGCCAAGTCCGGAATTCACCCCTCCACTTT.

The chain recombines TRBV4-2 with TRBJ2-7, with D tentatively TRBD2 (6 bases). Germline CDR1 is LGHNA and CDR2 is YNFKEQ. CDR3 size: 13 residues. Deletions cut 1 base from V and 6 bases from J, with 10 bases between. CDR3: CASSQGRAGEQYF. Written as DNA, the CDR3 is TGTGCCAGCAGCCAAGGGAGGGCCGGCGAGCAGTACTTC.

The chain combines TRBV19 with TRBJ2-7; no clear D gene. The CDR3 is 13 residues long. The germline V and J ends were trimmed by 5 bases and 2 bases, with 10 bases remaining between them. The germline CDR1 and CDR2 sequences are LNHDA and SQIVND (reference sequence). The CDR3 reads CASSLATTYEQYF. In DNA form, the CDR3 reads TGTGCCAGTAGTCTGGCCACAACCTACGAGCAGTACTTC.

This clone has just one count. This chain uses TRBV7-9 with TRBJ2-3; the D gene is possibly TRBD1 (6 bases). The CDR3 is made up of 16 amino acids. Germline-derived CDR1 and CDR2 are SEHNR and FQNEAQ (reference sequence). V was clipped by 5 bases and J by 1 base, with 16 bases between them. The CDR3, as DNA: TGTGCCAGCAGCACCCGCACAGGGTTTGGCACAGATACGCAGTATTTT. The encoded protein is CASSTRTGFGTDTQYF. The whole variable domain, filled in from reference TRBV7-9 and TRBJ2-3, reads DTGVSQNPRHKITKRGQNVTFRCDPISEHNRLYWYRQTLGQGPEFLTYFQNEAQLEKSRLLSDRFSAERPKGSFSTLEIQRTEQGDSAMYLCASSTRTGFGTDTQYFGPGTRLTVL.

This clone was found once. The chain employs TRBV27 and TRBJ1-1; D gene uncertain. Germline lookup yields CDR1 MNHEY and CDR2 SMNVEV (reference sequence). Trimming took off 0 bases at V and 4 bases at J, with 9 bases between the two ends. The CDR3 loop spans 14 amino acids. This chain's CDR3 is CASSLSSRSTEAFF. CDR3 DNA sequence: TGTGCCAGCAGTTTATCCAGTAGGAGCACTGAAGCTTTCTTT.

The rearrangement uses TRBV5-1 and TRBJ1-1, with 7 bases lining up with TRBD1. Losses at the gene ends were 6 bases for V and 7 bases for J; bases not matched to a gene: 15. CDR1 and CDR2 from the germline V gene are SGHRS and YFSETQ. The CDR3 is 15 residues long. This CDR3 reads CASTLARDSSHEAFF. For the CDR3, the DNA is TGCGCCAGCACTTTAGCCCGGGACAGCTCTCATGAAGCTTTCTTT.